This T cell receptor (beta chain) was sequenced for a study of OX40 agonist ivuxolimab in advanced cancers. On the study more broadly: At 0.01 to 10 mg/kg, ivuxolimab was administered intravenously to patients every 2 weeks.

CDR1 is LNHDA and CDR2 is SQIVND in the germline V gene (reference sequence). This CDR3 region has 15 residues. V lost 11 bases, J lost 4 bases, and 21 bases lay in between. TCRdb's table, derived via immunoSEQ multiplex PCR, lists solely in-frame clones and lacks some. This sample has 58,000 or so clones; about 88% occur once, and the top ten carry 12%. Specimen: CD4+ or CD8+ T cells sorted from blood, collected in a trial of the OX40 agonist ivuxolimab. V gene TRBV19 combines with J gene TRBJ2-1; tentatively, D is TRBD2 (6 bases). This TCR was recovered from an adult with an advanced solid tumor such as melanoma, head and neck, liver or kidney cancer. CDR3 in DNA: TGTGCCTCCCAGGGCGGCGGGAATAGATACAATGAGCAGTTCTTC. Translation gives CASQGGGNRYNEQFF.